This T cell receptor beta chain was captured in a study of human thymus T cells. Notes on the study in general: Apparent bias marked the V and J gene usage of thymic and blood repertoires. Unrelated individuals had highly overlapping thymic repertoires, as reported in related research.

Generated by immunoSEQ multiplex PCR, the TCRdb table keeps only in-frame clones and is missing some. This table has 60,000 to 75,000 clones, 85% to 95% appearing once. Corrective heart surgery yielded resections, and these provided the thymus tissue. As regards this clone: Its antigen remains unknown.

There are 22 residues in the CDR3. Germline values: CDR1 SGHDN, CDR2 FVKESK. J gave up 2 bases and V 0 bases, and 19 bases lay outside the gene matches. Sequencing was performed on thymus tissue. The receptor was derived from a girl under three years old with a congenital heart defect but otherwise immunologically healthy. The chain is built from TRBV14 and TRBJ2-6; 7 bases agree with TRBD1. The CDR3 nucleotides are TGTGCCAGCAGCCAAGATAGGCCCCCTCGGAAGGGGGCTCTCCCTGGGGCCAACGTCCTGACTTTC. It is translated as CASSQDRPPRKGALPGANVLTF. The full variable domain, its missing parts supplied by reference TRBV14 and TRBJ2-6, is EAGVTQFPSHSVIEKGQTVTLRCDPISGHDNLYWYRRVMGKEIKFLLHFVKESKQDESGMPNNRFLAERTGGTYSTLKVQPAELEDSGVYFCASSQDRPPRKGALPGANVLTFGAGSRLTVL.